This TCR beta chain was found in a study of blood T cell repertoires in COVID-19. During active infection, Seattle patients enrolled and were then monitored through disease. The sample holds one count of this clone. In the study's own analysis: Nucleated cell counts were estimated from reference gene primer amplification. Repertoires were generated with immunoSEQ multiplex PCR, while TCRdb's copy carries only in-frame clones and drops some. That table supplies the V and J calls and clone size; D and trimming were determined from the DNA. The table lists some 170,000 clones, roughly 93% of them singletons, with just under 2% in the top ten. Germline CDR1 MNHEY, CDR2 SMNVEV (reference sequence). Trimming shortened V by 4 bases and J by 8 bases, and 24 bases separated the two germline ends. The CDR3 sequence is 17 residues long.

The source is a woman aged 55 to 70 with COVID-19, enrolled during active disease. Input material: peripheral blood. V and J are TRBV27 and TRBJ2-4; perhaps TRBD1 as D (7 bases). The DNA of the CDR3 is TGTGCCAGCAGTTCGGTGATTGACAGGGCCGGGGGAGACATTCAGTACTTC. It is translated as CASSSVIDRAGGDIQYF.